This note documents a single T cell receptor (beta chain) sequence. Antigen unknown. The data were taken from a study of cytomegalovirus exposure and HLA in healthy donors. Whole-study findings and limits: Among TCR beta chains, those listed as cytomegalovirus-associated numbered over 150. Later genetic work tied a missense DCLRE1C variant to beta-chain V and J trimming. Differences between HLA loci emerged in a later analysis of TCR association rates, with DRB1 most and HLA-C fewest.

Trimming took off 0 bases at V and 4 bases at J, with 16 bases between the two ends. This CDR3 has 17 residues. Germline CDR1 LGHNT, CDR2 FRNRAP. Primers included in the PCR were 60 Vbeta and 13 Jbeta primers. The data were produced by immunoSEQ multiplex PCR, yet TCRdb's version contains in-frame clones alone and is incomplete. The sample includes 100,000 to 130,000 clones, 77% of them seen just once. At the time of sampling, donors were nominally healthy, though unrecorded immune exposures were likely. Sequencing was done on a sample of PBMCs. The chain couples TRBV12-5 to TRBJ2-1; D gene uncertain. The TCR sequence derives from a male donor in good health and CMV-seronegative. The CDR3, as DNA: TGTGCTAGTGGTTTGGTACTTCGCTCAGCGCAATACAATGAGCAGTTCTTC. Its translation is CASGLVLRSAQYNEQFF.